This passage covers 23 T cell receptor beta chains from one sample sequenced in a study of cytomegalovirus exposure and HLA in healthy donors. The primer mix had 60 Vbeta and 13 Jbeta primers. The data were produced by immunoSEQ multiplex PCR, yet TCRdb's version contains in-frame clones alone and is incomplete. The sample lists some 67,000 clones, about 77% occurring once. Sequencing input: PBMCs. The receptor set was obtained from a man aged 40-50 years in good health and CMV-seronegative.

The chain carries TRBV4-1 and TRBJ1-1; D is unclear. V lost 0 bases to trimming and J lost 3 bases, with 5 bases between them. CDR1 and CDR2 (germline): MGHRA, YSYEKL. The CDR3 loop spans 13 amino acids. The CDR3 protein is CASSQDSYTEAFF. The CDR3 DNA is TGCGCCAGCAGCCAAGATAGCTACACTGAAGCTTTCTTT.

This clone was seen repeatedly, ten times or more. The chain couples TRBV14 to TRBJ1-1; 7 bases agree with TRBD1. Germline CDR1 is SGHDN and CDR2 is FVKESK. The CDR3 contains 13 residues. V gave up 2 bases and J gave up 8 bases; unmatched junction bases: 5. CDR3 sequence reads: CASSQSPGGEAFF. In DNA, the CDR3 is TGTGCCAGCAGCCAATCCCCAGGGGGAGAAGCTTTCTTT.

This clone was counted between two and nine times. The V and J genes are TRBV5-5 and TRBJ1-4; 10 nucleotides line up with TRBD1. The germline V gene has CDR1 SGHKS and CDR2 YYEKEE (reference sequence). This CDR3 has 13 residues. V was clipped by 6 bases and J by 7 bases; unmatched bases: 3. As DNA, the CDR3 is TGTGCCAGCACGACAGGGGGCGGTGAAAAACTGTTTTTT. Translated, it gives CASTTGGGEKLFF.

The genes are TRBV2 and TRBJ1-5, with D possibly TRBD1 on 6 matching bases. CDR3 length: 15 amino acids. Germline CDR1 is SNHLY and CDR2 is FYNNEI. V was pared by 5 bases and J by 7 bases, with 18 bases between. The DNA for the CDR3 is TGTGCCAGCAGTCCAGGGGTTGGGGTCGGGCAGCCCCAGCATTTT. Amino acids: CASSPGVGVGQPQHF.

The chain employs TRBV19 and TRBJ2-5; TRBD1 matches 9 bases. The DNA end lines up better with TRBJ2-7; the J call may be wrong. Germline assignment: CDR1 LNHDA and CDR2 SQIVND (reference sequence). The CDR3 spans 16 residues. The CDR3 DNA reads as TGTGCCAGTAGTCCTGGGGCGACAGGGGGTAGGTACGAGCAGTACTTC. Residues: CASSPGATGGRYEQYF.

A few counts support this clone. The chain carries TRBV4-1 and TRBJ1-1; weak D call: TRBD1 (5 bases). CDR3 size: 16 residues. V lost 4 bases to trimming and J lost 3 bases, with 18 bases between them. The germline gives CDR1 MGHRA, CDR2 YSYEKL. In DNA, the CDR3 is TGCGCCAGCAGCCTAGGGACTCAAAACTGGGACACTGAAGCTTTCTTT. It translates to CASSLGTQNWDTEAFF.

The genes are TRBV28 and TRBJ2-4; weak D call: TRBD1 (5 bases). Trimming stripped 7 bases from V and 1 base from J, with 11 bases between. The length of the CDR3 is 14 residues. Germline lookup yields CDR1 MDHEN and CDR2 SYDVKM. As DNA, the CDR3 is TGTGCCAGCACTTCCACAGGCGCCAAAAACATTCAGTACTTC. Encoded protein: CASTSTGAKNIQYF.

The chain employs TRBV10-1 and TRBJ2-5, with 12 bases aligning to TRBD2. Germline-derived CDR1 and CDR2 are WNHNN and SYGVQD (reference sequence). Trimming removed 7 bases from V and 5 bases from J; junction bases left unmatched: 17. This CDR3 region has 18 residues. The CDR3 DNA sequence: TGCGCCAGCAAAGGAGTGTTTCGGACTAGCGGGATCAGGGAGACCCAGTACTTC. Translation: CASKGVFRTSGIRETQYF.

The chain has TRBV6-1 and TRBJ2-1, with 10 bases fitting TRBD2. This CDR3 is built from 14 residues. Per the germline V gene, CDR1 is MNHNS and CDR2 is SASEGT. The V and J ends lost 2 bases and 8 bases, in that order; junction bases with no gene match: 3. Here the CDR3 DNA reads TGTGCCAGCAGTGAACGTCTAGCGGGAGATGAGCAGTTCTTC. This translates into CASSERLAGDEQFF.

The CDR3 reads CSSLLGTSGALETQYF. The CDR3 DNA reads as TGCAGCTCATTGCTCGGGACTAGCGGGGCTCTGGAGACCCAGTACTTC. The chain couples TRBV29-1 to TRBJ2-5, with TRBD2 identical over 13 bases. After removal of 8 bases from V and 5 bases from J, the junction contained 14 bases not matched to a gene. Germline CDR1 reads SQVTM; CDR2 reads ANQGSEA. The length of the CDR3 is 16 residues.

The CDR3 bases are TGCGCCAGCAGCTTGGCCGGGACCGGGGAGCTGTTTTTT. This codes for CASSLAGTGELFF. This chain uses TRBV5-1 with TRBJ2-2; D unclear. The length of the CDR3 is 13 residues. The V end was cut by 0 bases, the J end by 5 bases, with 5 bases between. The V gene's germline CDR1 is SGHRS and CDR2 YFSETQ.

The count of this clone is one. The V gene is TRBV28, the J gene TRBJ2-7; 8 nucleotides agree with TRBD1. With V trimmed by 6 bases and J by 4 bases, 11 bases remained unmatched. CDR3 length: 15 residues. CDR1 MDHEN and CDR2 SYDVKM come from the germline V gene. This CDR3 reads CASSTRGPSKYEQYF. CDR3 nucleotide sequence: TGTGCCAGCAGCACCAGGGGGCCCTCGAAGTACGAGCAGTACTTC. The whole variable domain, remainder taken from reference TRBV28 and TRBJ2-7, is DVKVTQSSRYLVKRTGEKVFLECVQDMDHENMFWYRQDPGLGLRLIYFSYDVKMKEKGDIPEGYSVSREKKERFSLILESASTNQTSMYLCASSTRGPSKYEQYFGPGTRLTVT.

In its sample, this clone was seen once. This chain connects TRBV18 to TRBJ1-5, with 11 bases identical to TRBD1. Unmatched junction bases numbered 4, after V lost 3 bases and J lost 6 bases. Germline V gene lookup returns CDR1 KGHSH and CDR2 LQKENI. CDR3 size: 15 residues. This CDR3 reads CASSPGQGAVQPQHF. CDR3 DNA: TGTGCCAGCTCACCCGGACAGGGGGCTGTTCAGCCCCAGCATTTT.

This chain uses TRBV5-4 with TRBJ1-3, with TRBD1 matching over 7 bases. Germline V CDR1 and CDR2: SGHNT, YYREEE (reference sequence). The V and J ends lost 1 base and 4 bases, in that order; junction bases with no gene match: 5. The CDR3 covers 15 residues. The CDR3 is CASSLRGLGGNTIYF. CDR3 bases: TGTGCCAGCAGCTTGAGGGGGCTGGGAGGAAACACCATATATTTT. Complete variable domain (other parts from reference TRBV5-4 and TRBJ1-3): ETGVTQSPTHLIKTRGQQVTLRCSSQSGHNTVSWYQQALGQGPQFIFQYYREEENGRGNFPPRFSGLQFPNYSSELNVNALELDDSALYLCASSLRGLGGNTIYFGEGSWLTVV.

The J gene is TRBJ2-7, the V gene TRBV19; 8 bases line up with TRBD1. V trimming: 3 bases; J trimming: 0 bases; junction bases outside the gene matches: 10. Germline V lookup: CDR1 LNHDA, CDR2 SQIVND (reference sequence). CDR3 length equals 17 residues. The CDR3 DNA follows: TGTGCCAGTAGTATTAGGGCCGGACAGGGCCACTCCTACGAGCAGTACTTC. Protein: CASSIRAGQGHSYEQYF.

The rearrangement joins TRBV10-3 to TRBJ2-7; the D gene is possibly TRBD1 (5 bases). The CDR3 covers 15 residues. Germline V CDR1 and CDR2: ENHRY, SYGVKD. V lost 3 bases and J lost 2, with 14 bases in between. CDR3 protein: CAISENRQGPYEQYF. The CDR3 DNA follows: TGTGCCATCAGTGAAAACCGGCAGGGCCCCTACGAGCAGTACTTC.

This clone was observed a handful of times. CDR3 in DNA: TGTGCCAGCAGTGTGACAGGGGAAGCATCCTACGAGCAGTACTTC. It is translated as CASSVTGEASYEQYF. The genes are TRBV6-5 and TRBJ2-7; TRBD1 matches 8 bases. Unmatched junction bases numbered 7, after V lost 5 bases and J lost 1 base. The CDR3 spans 15 residues. CDR1 and CDR2 from the germline V gene are MNHEY and SVGAGI.

The chain links TRBV4-1 to TRBJ2-5; 9 nucleotides match TRBD1. Trimming took 4 bases from V and 1 from J; bases not matched to a gene: 4. The CDR3 is 15 amino acids. Germline V gene data show CDR1 as MGHRA and CDR2 as YSYEKL. The chain's CDR3 is CASSPRDRAQETQYF. DNA for the CDR3: TGCGCCAGCAGCCCCCGGGACAGGGCCCAAGAGACCCAGTACTTC.

The rearrangement joins TRBV5-1 to TRBJ2-3; D remains unclear. Germline CDR1 is SGHRS and CDR2 is YFSETQ. With 4 bases removed from V and 6 bases from J, the gap between germline ends came to 12 bases. The CDR3 totals 13 residues. The CDR3 bases are TGCGCCAGCAGCCCACAGCCCACGGATACGCAGTATTTT. It encodes CASSPQPTDTQYF.

The CDR3 sequence is CASRTWGQGRYEQYF. In nucleotides, the CDR3 is TGTGCCAGCAGGACCTGGGGACAGGGGCGATACGAGCAGTACTTC. The chain uses TRBV2 and TRBJ2-7; 10 positions match TRBD1. Per germline, CDR1 SNHLY and CDR2 FYNNEI. The length of the CDR3 is 15 residues. V was pared by 6 bases and J by 4 bases, with 9 bases of the junction left unmatched.

The chain recombines TRBV18 with TRBJ1-1; 8 bases agree with TRBD1. Germline values: CDR1 KGHSH, CDR2 LQKENI. CDR3 length: 15 residues. J lost 1 base, V lost 0 bases, and 1 base had no gene match. The CDR3 protein is CASSPPTGGNTEAFF. The CDR3 DNA sequence: TGTGCCAGCTCACCACCCACAGGGGGGAACACTGAAGCTTTCTTT.

The rearrangement joins TRBV20-1 to TRBJ1-2; 7 bases are shared with TRBD1. The CDR3 loop spans 10 amino acids. The ends lost 5 bases at V and 7 bases at J; junction bases unmatched: 1. The germline V gene has CDR1 DFQATT and CDR2 SNEGSKA (reference sequence). The CDR3 DNA reads TGCAGTGCTTACAGGGGTGGCTACACCTTC. Residues: CSAYRGGYTF.

The rearrangement joins TRBV18 to TRBJ2-1, with D possibly matching TRBD1 (5 bases). The CDR3 runs to 14 residues. Germline V gene lookup returns CDR1 KGHSH and CDR2 LQKENI. Trimming shortened V by 2 bases and J by 4 bases, and 9 bases separated the two germline ends. The CDR3 region has the DNA TGTGCCAGCTCACCAGGGGCTCTATACAATGAGCAGTTCTTC. This encodes CASSPGALYNEQFF.